The present T cell receptor (beta chain) was sequenced within a study of blood T cell repertoires in COVID-19. Participants were aged about 18 to 89 years, lived in over 20 US areas, and enrolled virtually. Libraries were prepared by immunoSEQ multiplex PCR; TCRdb keeps only in-frame clonotypes and omits some of them. Found here are 180,000 or so clones, around 80% of them singletons; the top ten hold 3.5% to 4%. This TCR was recovered from a woman in her forties or fifties in a cohort exposed to, infected with or recovered from COVID-19 (not recorded which). The sample comprised PBMCs or T cells enriched from blood (not recorded which).

The CDR3 DNA reads as TGTGCCAGCAGCCCGGACAGTTTATCACCCCTCCACTTT. This encodes CASSPDSLSPLHF. This chain links TRBV12-3 or TRBV12-4 with TRBJ1-6, with D possibly matching TRBD1 (6 bases). The CDR3 loop spans 13 amino acids. Trimming took 6 bases from V and 10 from J, leaving 13 bases between them.